The 8 T cell receptor beta chains in this list originate from one sample, sequenced in a study of cytomegalovirus exposure and HLA in healthy donors. Assay used: immunoSEQ multiplex PCR; TCRdb lists only in-frame clones, some missing. Of 150,000 to 200,000 clones listed, around 85% are singletons. Sequenced sample: PBMCs. The receptor set was obtained from a man aged 30-40 years in good health and CMV-seropositive.

With respect to this clone: A far larger clone lies a single base away; this is likely a read error. Other DNA sequences within the sample encode an identical CDR3. The rearrangement links TRBV5-4 to TRBJ2-5; 10 bases agree with TRBD2. In germline, CDR1 is SGHNT, CDR2 YYREEE (reference sequence). V lost 4 bases, J lost 1 base, and 4 bases stayed unmatched. This CDR3 is 15 amino acids long. CDR3: CASSQERGGQETQYF. The CDR3 bases are TGTGCCAGCAGCCAAGAGCGGGGGGGCCAAGAGACCCAGTACTTC.

V gene TRBV5-6 combines with J gene TRBJ2-7; 14 nucleotides agree with TRBD2. The CDR3 extends over 18 amino acids. V gave up 0 bases and J gave up 2 bases; unmatched junction bases: 7. The germline gives CDR1 SGHDT, CDR2 YYEEEE. This CDR3 reads CASSLAQRLAGGPYEQYF. The CDR3 nucleotides read TGTGCCAGCAGCTTGGCCCAGCGACTAGCGGGGGGGCCCTACGAGCAGTACTTC.

This chain links TRBV4-1 with TRBJ2-7; TRBD2 matches at 7 bases. The V segment lost 1 base and the J segment 4 bases; nucleotides outside the gene matches: 4. In germline, CDR1 is MGHRA, CDR2 YSYEKL. This CDR3 comprises 14 residues. The CDR3 nucleotides are TGCGCCAGCAGCCAAGTAAGCGGGGAATACGAGCAGTACTTC. It encodes CASSQVSGEYEQYF.

The J gene is TRBJ2-3, the V gene TRBV19; TRBD2 aligns across 11 bases. V shed 3 bases and J 3 bases; nucleotides not matched to a gene: 5. CDR3 length equals 16 residues. The V gene's germline CDR1 is LNHDA and CDR2 SQIVND (reference sequence). The CDR3 loop reads CASSIPTSGATDTQYF. The CDR3 nucleotides are TGTGCCAGTAGTATTCCGACTAGCGGGGCGACAGATACGCAGTATTTT.

This sequence joins TRBV15 and TRBJ2-1; TRBD2 is a possible D gene (5 bases). The CDR3 runs to 15 residues. Trimming stripped 3 bases from V and 9 bases from J, with 18 bases between. Per germline, CDR1 LNHNV and CDR2 YYDKDF (reference sequence). For the CDR3, the DNA is TGTGCCACCAGCAGCGGGCGGGCTAAGGCGGCTGAGCAGTTCTTC. Protein: CATSSGRAKAAEQFF.

This clone was observed a few times. V usage is TRBV6-4 and J usage is TRBJ2-1; 11 bases match TRBD2. The CDR3 runs to 15 residues. V lost 3 bases and J lost 9; bases outside the gene matches: 7. Per the germline V gene, CDR1 is MRHNA and CDR2 is SNTAGT. The CDR3 loop is CASSERLAGGIEQFF. The CDR3 DNA sequence: TGTGCCAGCAGTGAGCGGCTAGCGGGGGGAATTGAGCAGTTCTTC.

V usage is TRBV6-5 and J usage is TRBJ1-2; D perhaps matches TRBD1 (6 bases). CDR1 is MNHEY and CDR2 is SVGAGI in the germline V gene. The CDR3 runs 12 residues. V lost 8 bases and J lost 8, with 15 bases in between. CDR3 in amino acids: CASWAGAVGYTF. In DNA, the CDR3 is TGTGCCAGCTGGGCAGGGGCGGTCGGCTACACCTTC.

V is TRBV4-3 and J is TRBJ2-1; a possible D gene is TRBD1 (5 bases). Germline V CDR1 and CDR2: LGHNA, YSLEER. With 0 bases removed from V and 4 bases from J, the gap between germline ends came to 10 bases. This CDR3 spans 15 amino acids. CDR3 region: CASSQDGQGYNEQFF. In DNA, the CDR3 is TGCGCCAGCAGCCAAGATGGTCAGGGTTACAATGAGCAGTTCTTC.